Sequencing of this TCR beta chain was carried out in a study of neurological immune-mediated disorders (dated 2019 in TCRdb). Study-wide context: Among the roughly 34 multiple sclerosis patients, relapsing-remitting MS was present in around 31 and secondary progressive MS was present in 3. Of the approximately 66 subjects in the cohort, around 15 were HAM/TSP patients, about 35 were multiple sclerosis patients, and roughly 20 were healthy controls. Longitudinal samples, technical triplicates and paired sorted CD4+ and CD8+ T-cell subsets, alongside PBMC samples, were included among the approximately 110 TCR-beta libraries. Using UMI-based sequencing, the study compared peripheral blood TCR-beta repertoires from patients with HTLV-I-associated myelopathy (HAM/TSP), patients with multiple sclerosis, and healthy controls. Study-wide findings and limitations: Across subjects, expanded clones never shared an identical CDR3 amino acid sequence, which suggests that the TCR-beta repertoires in every group were private. Phylogenetic analysis grouped repertoires from 18 of 34 MS patients into a cluster of related CDR3 sequences, suggesting a possible repertoire-level signature. The MS cluster was not associated with any clinical or MRI features, and the authors stated that larger cohorts are needed. TCR clonal expansion was greatest in HAM/TSP patients and smallest in MS patients, who ranked below even healthy controls.

cDNA was synthesized by template-switch 5'RACE using a primer carrying a 10-nucleotide random unique molecular identifier by which each TCR transcript was tagged. Each sequencing run produced over 190 million TCR-beta sequences covering 15-18 subjects. Total RNA was extracted with the RNeasy kit. The KAPA Real-time Library Amplification kit was used to amplify TCR-beta VDJ regions with primers for the TCR constant region and the 5'RACE anchor. Sample indexes and Illumina adaptors were added in a first PCR, and a second PCR then increased library yield. After Ampure bead purification, the roughly 650 bp TCR product was size-selected on a 2% E-gel SizeSelection system. Before pooling, libraries had their quality checked on a Bioanalyzer, their concentration measured with Qubit, and their quantity determined with the Kapa Library Quantification kit. An Illumina HiSeq 2500 was used to sequence the libraries paired-end at 2 x 150 bp. To increase sequence diversity, about 25-31% phiX was spiked into each library pool. The source study handled its data this way. Quality-filtered reads were processed with the UMI-based MiGEC pipeline, which removed over 75% of raw TCR sequences during error correction. VDJ genes were aligned to IMGT germline references, and clonotypes were defined by unique CDR3 amino acid sequence plus V-J genes. Clonal expansion, Shannon diversity and CDR3 relatedness were evaluated with VDJtools (CalcPairwiseDistances, ClusterSamples), while phylogenetic trees were built in CLCbio workbench. A clone was classed as expanded if it had 8 or more unique UMIs, a cutoff based on coefficient-of-variation modelling across technical triplicates. TCRdb trimmed public reads at Q25 via fastp, called clones via MiXCR and kept in-frame beta chains. Rows with a matching CDR3 protein are joined into one entry that keeps the most common DNA and genes. The V and J calls shown here were made by TCRdb, not taken from the authors' results. This sample has tens of thousands of distinct CDR3 sequences in its table, and 3.5% to 5% of those were observed once. About 1.5% of the sample is held by the ten biggest clonotypes.

Libraries from unsorted PBMCs were made from 2 million PBMCs kept in RNAlater at -80 degrees C until RNA extraction. Multiple sclerosis patients were enrolled in a US clinical protocol under which disease progression was evaluated by magnetic resonance imaging. Peripheral blood underwent Ficoll-Hypaque density gradient centrifugation to isolate PBMCs, which were then cryopreserved in liquid nitrogen. CDR1 and CDR2, looked up from the germline V gene, are SGHTA and FQGNSA. The CDR3 contains 15 residues, cysteine and phenylalanine counted. The CDR3 DNA has 45 bases and is translated from base 1. V ends up 6 bases short and J 3 bases short, with an unmatched junction base count of 8. This clonotype was counted ten times or more. Its antigen is currently not known. The input lacks base qualities; no much larger clone sits a single base away.

The clonotype comes from a man in his thirties or forties with multiple sclerosis. The chain is made from TRBV7-2 and TRBJ2-3, and TRBD2 matches 8 of the central bases. The sample was PBMCs. The CDR3: CASRAPGLVTDTQYF. The DNA sequence reads TGTGCCAGCAGAGCCCCGGGACTAGTGACAGATACGCAGTATTTT.